The source of this T cell receptor (beta chain) is a study of CD8 T cells in ankylosing spondylitis. Study-wide results and limits: Relatively rare in peripheral blood, disease-linked clones were also CD8+. Characteristic, it appeared, of ankylosing spondylitis blood was a TCR beta motif of seven or eight highly homologous variants.

A few counts support this clonotype. Its antigen is unidentified. Molecular-barcoded quantitative 5'-RACE produced these TCR beta libraries. Using its own MiXCR run on the 5' RACE reads, TCRdb lists one record per CDR3 protein. The sample carries roughly 260,000 distinct CDR3 sequences, about 19% recorded once. Per germline, CDR1 SGHVS and CDR2 FNYEAQ. The CDR3 extends over 14 amino acids. The V segment lost 4 bases and the J segment 4 bases; nucleotides outside the gene matches: 5. The genes are TRBV7-6 and TRBJ1-2; TRBD1 agrees at 8 bases. The receptor was isolated from a male donor with ankylosing spondylitis or in good health (not recorded which). The material sequenced was blood, either unsorted or a sorted T cell fraction (not recorded which). This CDR3 reads CASSSTGDLYGYTF. For the CDR3, the DNA is TGTGCCAGCAGCTCGACAGGGGATCTCTATGGCTACACCTTC.